The 32 T cell receptor beta chains presented below share a single source sample, sequenced in a study of blood T cells in healthy people across ages. With a J-beta primer mix and a sample-barcoded 5' primer, a second PCR ran about 7 to 12 cycles. MiXCR was run by TCRdb on the 5' RACE reads, yielding one entry per CDR3 protein. The top ten hold roughly 3.7% of the sample, which has 1.5 million to 1.8 million distinct CDR3 sequences, about 45% seen once. The sequenced material came from blood. These receptors all stem from a young woman in good health.

With regard to this clonotype: One base away lies a much larger clone, so this may be a sequencing read error. This chain joins TRBV3-1 and TRBJ2-3; D is unclear. The CDR3 totals 18 residues. The germline V gene has CDR1 LGHDT and CDR2 YNNKEL (reference sequence). This CDR3 is CASSRQPYPAVGTDTRYF. Written as DNA, the CDR3 is TGTGCCAGCAGCCGGCAACCTTACCCGGCCGTGGGCACAGATACGCGGTATTTT.

This clonotype was observed at least ten times. The V and J genes are TRBV4-1 and TRBJ2-5; no clear D. The CDR3 contains 12 residues. The ends were cut back, 5 bases at V and 4 bases at J, with 8 bases in the middle. CDR1 is MGHRA and CDR2 is YSYEKL in the germline V gene. The CDR3 loop reads CASSKTRETQYF. Here the CDR3 DNA reads TGCGCCAGCAGCAAGACGCGAGAGACCCAGTACTTC.

This CDR3 is CASSRDMTNTGELFF. The CDR3 DNA is TGTGCCAGCAGTCGAGACATGACGAACACCGGGGAGCTGTTTTTT. This chain joins TRBV9 and TRBJ2-2; no clear D. The germline CDR1 and CDR2 sequences are SGDLS and YYNGEE. The CDR3 is 15 amino acids. Trimming took 5 bases from V and 0 from J, leaving 11 bases between them.

This clonotype showed up many times. This sequence joins TRBV10-3 and TRBJ1-2, with D perhaps TRBD1 (5 bases). The CDR3 covers 13 residues. V dropped 3 bases and J dropped 4 bases, with 9 bases sitting between them. CDR1 is ENHRY and CDR2 is SYGVKD in the germline V gene. As DNA, the CDR3 is TGTGCCATCAGTGACGGCAGGGTCTATGGCTACACCTTC. This encodes CAISDGRVYGYTF.

The genes are TRBV15 and TRBJ1-2; TRBD1 matches 10 bases. CDR1 is LNHNV, CDR2 YYDKDF, per germline (reference sequence). J was trimmed by 0 bases and V by 3 bases; bases with no gene match: 4. The CDR3 loop spans 16 amino acids. The CDR3 sequence: CATSRDRGGSNYGYTF. The CDR3 coding sequence is TGTGCCACCAGCAGGGACAGGGGGGGATCTAACTATGGCTACACCTTC.

The chain joins TRBV5-1 to TRBJ1-6; the D gene is possibly TRBD1 (5 bases). The germline V and J ends were trimmed by 3 bases and 5 bases, with 12 bases remaining between them. This CDR3 spans 15 amino acids. Per germline, CDR1 SGHRS and CDR2 YFSETQ. The CDR3 region is CASSWDGGHNSPLHF. Here the CDR3 DNA reads TGCGCCAGCAGCTGGGATGGGGGACATAATTCACCCCTCCACTTT.

This clonotype has just a few counts. This may arise from a read error, as a much more abundant clone is one base away. This chain joins TRBV5-1 and TRBJ1-4; D remains unclear. The CDR3 runs to 15 residues. Germline V CDR1 and CDR2: SGHRS, YFSETQ. Trimming left V 3 bases short and J 0 bases short, with 9 bases between. The CDR3 DNA is TGCGCCAGCAGCTATGTCGGAGCAACTAATGAAAAACTGTTTTTT. This codes for CASSYVGATNEKLFF.

V is TRBV4-1 and J is TRBJ2-2; tentatively, D is TRBD2 (6 bases). The length of the CDR3 is 14 residues. Trimming took 4 bases from V and 5 from J, leaving 11 bases between them. Germline assignment: CDR1 MGHRA and CDR2 YSYEKL. The DNA for the CDR3 is TGCGCCAGCAGCCGGGGAGGAGAGACCGGGGAGCTGTTTTTT. Translation gives CASSRGGETGELFF.

This clonotype was detected only a few times. The CDR3 region is CASSLSLVGLAGASADTQYF. In DNA, the CDR3 is TGTGCCAGCAGTTTATCTCTGGTAGGACTAGCGGGAGCGAGTGCAGATACGCAGTATTTT. The V and J genes are TRBV27 and TRBJ2-3; 13 nucleotides agree with TRBD2. J was trimmed by 4 bases and V by 0 bases; bases with no gene match: 13. From germline, CDR1 is MNHEY and CDR2 SMNVEV (reference sequence). The CDR3 loop spans 20 amino acids.

This sequence joins TRBV7-2 and TRBJ2-7, with D perhaps given as TRBD1 or TRBD2 (5 bases each). The CDR3 contains 14 residues. Trimming stripped 0 bases from V and 10 bases from J, with 16 bases between. CDR1 is SGHTA and CDR2 is FQGNSA in the germline V gene. The CDR3 nucleotides are TGTGCCAGCAGCTTAGCGCCGAGGGGATCGGCCCAGTACTTC. It specifies CASSLAPRGSAQYF. The full variable domain, its missing parts supplied by reference TRBV7-2 and TRBJ2-7, is GAGVSQSPSNKVTEKGKDVELRCDPISGHTALYWYRQSLGQGLEFLIYFQGNSAPDKSGLPSDRFSAERTGGSVSTLTIQRTQQEDSAVYLCASSLAPRGSAQYFGPGTRLTVT.

The chain combines TRBV20-1 with TRBJ2-1; 10 nucleotides line up with TRBD2. The CDR3 totals 16 residues. V trimming: 0 bases; J trimming: 4 bases; junction bases outside the gene matches: 6. From germline, CDR1 is DFQATT and CDR2 SNEGSKA (reference sequence). The CDR3: CSARDPSAGGYNEQFF. The DNA for the CDR3 is TGCAGTGCTAGAGATCCGTCAGCGGGAGGGTACAATGAGCAGTTCTTC.

This sequence joins TRBV2 and TRBJ2-3; possible D gene TRBD2, 6 bases. V lost 7 bases, J lost 4 bases, and 21 bases lay in between. The CDR3 runs to 16 residues. Germline loops: CDR1 SNHLY, CDR2 FYNNEI. The CDR3, as DNA: TGTGCCAGCATCAATCGGGAGACAGTAGGTCCAGATACGCAGTATTTT. Translating gives CASINRETVGPDTQYF.

The chain uses TRBV19 and TRBJ2-1; 8 bases align to TRBD2. The end of the DNA aligns better with TRBJ2-7, so the J call may be wrong. The CDR3 consists of 16 residues. The germline V gene encodes CDR1 LNHDA and CDR2 SQIVND (reference sequence). In nucleotides, the CDR3 is TGTGCCAGTAGTATAGAGGCGGGAGGCTCCTACAATGAGCAGTACTTC. Translated, it gives CASSIEAGGSYNEQYF.

CDR3 DNA: TGCAGTGCTAACCCCGGGACTAGCGGGGATTTCTACGAGCAGTACTTC. Translated, it gives CSANPGTSGDFYEQYF. V is TRBV20-1 and J is TRBJ2-7; the match to TRBD2 covers 13 bases. Trimming at V came to 4 bases and at J to 3 bases, leaving 9 bases not matched to a gene. The CDR3 spans 16 residues. CDR1 and CDR2 from the germline V gene are DFQATT and SNEGSKA (reference sequence).

This clonotype was picked up a small number of times. CDR3 coding DNA: TGTGCCAGCAGCTTCTATGCCGGGACAGGGGGCACAGATACGCAGTATTTT. Its protein product is CASSFYAGTGGTDTQYF. The rearrangement uses TRBV5-4 and TRBJ2-3; 10 bases map to TRBD1. The CDR3 is made up of 17 amino acids. Trimming removed 2 bases from V and 1 base from J; junction bases left unmatched: 7. Germline CDR1 reads SGHNT; CDR2 reads YYREEE (reference sequence).

This clonotype was detected a few times. The chain couples TRBV5-1 to TRBJ2-3, with D perhaps matching TRBD1 (6 bases). CDR1 and CDR2 from the germline V gene are SGHRS and YFSETQ. Trimming stripped 4 bases from V and 2 bases from J, with 11 bases between. There are 14 residues in the CDR3. The CDR3, as DNA: TGCGCCAGCAGCCGGGACACAGACACAGATACGCAGTATTTT. The encoded protein is CASSRDTDTDTQYF.

The gene calls are TRBV4-3 and TRBJ2-2, with D unresolved. The V end lost 0 bases, the J end lost 0 bases, and 8 bases lay between the germline ends. Germline V gene lookup returns CDR1 LGHNA and CDR2 YSLEER. The CDR3 spans 16 residues. For the CDR3, the DNA is TGCGCCAGCAGCCAAGAAAGGGTCGCGAACACCGGGGAGCTGTTTTTT. Amino acid sequence: CASSQERVANTGELFF.

The V and J genes are TRBV12-3 or TRBV12-4 and TRBJ2-7, with a possible D match to TRBD1 (6 bases). The CDR3 is made up of 12 amino acids. Trimming pared 7 bases from V and 5 bases from J, leaving 12 bases between. CDR3 in amino acids: CASTTGIHEQYF. Here the CDR3 DNA reads TGTGCCAGCACAACAGGGATCCACGAGCAGTACTTC.

The chain has TRBV12-3 or TRBV12-4 and TRBJ2-7; D not resolved. V lost 3 bases and J 2 bases, leaving 8 bases between the germline ends. The CDR3 covers 13 residues. The CDR3 reads CASSFQVTYEQYF. CDR3 bases: TGTGCCAGCAGTTTTCAGGTAACCTACGAGCAGTACTTC.

In this sample, this clonotype turned up a few times. The rearrangement joins TRBV7-2 to TRBJ1-5; D not resolved. V shed 5 bases and J shed 0 bases, with 5 bases lying between them. The V gene's germline CDR1 is SGHTA and CDR2 FQGNSA. The CDR3 is 13 residues long. The CDR3 reads CASSGYSNQPQHF. CDR3 DNA sequence: TGTGCCAGCAGCGGCTATAGCAATCAGCCCCAGCATTTT.

V and J are TRBV4-2 and TRBJ2-5; D is unclear. The CDR3 has 14 amino acids. Germline loops: CDR1 LGHNA, CDR2 YNFKEQ. The ends were cut back, 0 bases at V and 4 bases at J, with 9 bases in the middle. The CDR3: CASSQDEGPETQYF. The CDR3 DNA follows: TGTGCCAGCAGCCAAGATGAAGGGCCAGAGACCCAGTACTTC.

V and J are TRBV2 and TRBJ1-1, with a possible D match to TRBD1 (6 bases). The CDR3 consists of 14 residues. Trimming took off 6 bases at V and 1 base at J, with 12 bases between the two ends. CDR1 and CDR2 from the germline V gene are SNHLY and FYNNEI. The CDR3 DNA sequence: TGTGCCAGCAGGGCTCCGGGACAGAACACTGAAGCTTTCTTT. It specifies CASRAPGQNTEAFF.

The sample holds a few counts of this clonotype. The J gene is TRBJ2-7, the V gene TRBV6-2 or TRBV6-3; perhaps TRBD1 as D (5 bases). The CDR3 spans 14 residues. Germline V gives CDR1 MNHEY, CDR2 SVGEGT. Trimming took 5 bases from V and 4 from J, leaving 15 bases between them. CDR3 sequence: CASSPQTDPYEQYF. DNA of the CDR3: TGTGCCAGCAGTCCGCAGACAGATCCTTACGAGCAGTACTTC.

The J gene is TRBJ2-5, the V gene TRBV18; D is ambiguous. The CDR3 consists of 15 residues. Trimming pared 1 base from V and 4 bases from J, leaving 13 bases between. Germline assignment: CDR1 KGHSH and CDR2 LQKENI. CDR3 coding DNA: TGTGCCAGCTCACCACTCCCTCTATTCACAGAGACCCAGTACTTC. Encoded protein: CASSPLPLFTETQYF. The full variable domain, rest sourced from reference TRBV18 and TRBJ2-5, is NAGVMQNPRHLVRRRGQEARLRCSPMKGHSHVYWYRQLPEEGLKFMVYLQKENIIDESGMPKERFSAEFPKEGPSILRIQQVVRGDSAAYFCASSPLPLFTETQYFGPGTRLLVL.

This clonotype was observed a few times. The chain uses TRBV7-8 and TRBJ1-2, with D possibly matching TRBD1 (6 bases). CDR3 size: 15 residues. V lost 6 bases and J 0 bases, leaving 14 bases between the germline ends. Germline V lookup: CDR1 SGHVS, CDR2 FQNEAQ. CDR3 nucleotides: TGTGCCAGCAGTTCCCGGGACACAGCTAACTATGGCTACACCTTC. Protein product: CASSSRDTANYGYTF. The variable domain in full, completed from reference TRBV7-8 and TRBJ1-2, reads GAGVSQSPRYKVAKRGQDVALRCDPISGHVSLFWYQQALGQGPEFLTYFQNEAQLDKSGLPSDRFFAERPEGSVSTLKIQRTQQEDSAVYLCASSSRDTANYGYTFGSGTRLTVV.

The chain joins TRBV7-9 to TRBJ1-5; D may be TRBD1 (5 bases). The CDR3 is 16 residues long. The V gene's germline CDR1 is SEHNR and CDR2 FQNEAQ (reference sequence). With 6 bases removed from V and 3 bases from J, the gap between germline ends came to 18 bases. CDR3 residues: CASSGAREDDNQPQHF. The CDR3 nucleotides read TGTGCCAGCAGTGGGGCCCGGGAGGATGACAATCAGCCCCAGCATTTT. The full variable domain, completed using reference TRBV7-9 and TRBJ1-5, is DTGVSQNPRHKITKRGQNVTFRCDPISEHNRLYWYRQTLGQGPEFLTYFQNEAQLEKSRLLSDRFSAERPKGSFSTLEIQRTEQGDSAMYLCASSGAREDDNQPQHFGDGTRLSIL.

This chain joins TRBV12-3 or TRBV12-4 and TRBJ2-7; a possible D gene is TRBD1 (5 bases). The CDR3 covers 16 residues. V lost 0 bases and J lost 2, with 14 bases in between. The CDR3 nucleotides are TGTGCCAGCAGTTTAGCCGTTGGGGCGGTTACCTACGAGCAGTACTTC. It encodes CASSLAVGAVTYEQYF.

V gene TRBV18 combines with J gene TRBJ2-1; D might be TRBD1 (6 bases). Germline CDR1 KGHSH, CDR2 LQKENI. The CDR3 consists of 15 residues. Trimming removed 0 bases from V and 5 bases from J, with 11 bases in between. CDR3 DNA sequence: TGTGCCAGCTCACCACCTCCCAGGGGAAACAATGAGCAGTTCTTC. It translates to CASSPPPRGNNEQFF. The whole variable domain, filled in from reference TRBV18 and TRBJ2-1, reads NAGVMQNPRHLVRRRGQEARLRCSPMKGHSHVYWYRQLPEEGLKFMVYLQKENIIDESGMPKERFSAEFPKEGPSILRIQQVVRGDSAAYFCASSPPPRGNNEQFFGPGTRLTVL.

The chain links TRBV4-1 to TRBJ1-2; no clear D gene. The V end was cut by 3 bases, the J end by 4 bases, with 15 bases between. Germline V CDR1 and CDR2: MGHRA, YSYEKL. The CDR3 totals 15 residues. The CDR3 DNA reads TGCGCCAGCAGCCACGGCAAGATCACCTCCTATGGCTACACCTTC. Its translation: CASSHGKITSYGYTF.

The chain couples TRBV27 to TRBJ2-7; 7 positions match TRBD1. Germline lookup yields CDR1 MNHEY and CDR2 SMNVEV (reference sequence). This CDR3 contains 15 residues. J gave up 0 bases and V 5 bases, and 7 bases lay outside the gene matches. CDR3 in DNA: TGTGCCAGCAGTCGAACAGGGGTGGGCTCCTACGAGCAGTACTTC. Protein sequence: CASSRTGVGSYEQYF.

There are a few counts of this clonotype. The chain carries TRBV9 and TRBJ2-5; possibly TRBD1 for D (5 bases). V was shortened by 0 bases and J by 1 base, with 7 bases between the two germline ends. The CDR3 is 14 residues long. Germline CDR1 and CDR2: SGDLS and YYNGEE. The CDR3 region has the DNA TGTGCCAGCAGCGTAGATCAGGGCCAAGAGACCCAGTACTTC. Protein: CASSVDQGQETQYF.

The rearrangement uses TRBV19 and TRBJ2-1, with TRBD2 matching over 9 bases. The CDR3 is 16 residues long. CDR1 LNHDA and CDR2 SQIVND come from the germline V gene (reference sequence). The trim removed 3 bases at V and 1 base at J, leaving 4 bases unmatched. This CDR3 is CASSIVAGVSYNEQFF. The CDR3 DNA reads as TGTGCCAGTAGTATTGTAGCGGGGGTGTCCTACAATGAGCAGTTCTTC.